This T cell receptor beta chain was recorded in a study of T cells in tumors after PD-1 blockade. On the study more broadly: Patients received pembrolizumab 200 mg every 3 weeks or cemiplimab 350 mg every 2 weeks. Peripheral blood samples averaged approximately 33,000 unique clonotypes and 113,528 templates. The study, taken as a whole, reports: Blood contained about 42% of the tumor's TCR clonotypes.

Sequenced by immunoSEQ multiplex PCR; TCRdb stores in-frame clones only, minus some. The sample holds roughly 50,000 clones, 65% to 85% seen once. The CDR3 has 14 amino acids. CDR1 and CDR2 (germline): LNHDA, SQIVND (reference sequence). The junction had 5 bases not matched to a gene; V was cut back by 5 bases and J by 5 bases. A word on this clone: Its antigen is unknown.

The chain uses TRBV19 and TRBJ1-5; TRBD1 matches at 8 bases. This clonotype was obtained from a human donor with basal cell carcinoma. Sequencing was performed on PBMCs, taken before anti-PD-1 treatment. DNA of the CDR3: TGTGCCAGTAGTGTTACAGGGGGTTATCAGCCCCAGCATTTT. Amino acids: CASSVTGGYQPQHF.